This TCR beta chain derives from a study of T cell repertoires in cytomegalovirus infection. This clonotype was observed a few times. MiXCR, run by TCRdb on the reads, gives a single entry per CDR3 protein. The table records almost 500,000 distinct CDR3 sequences, about 11% of them present only once. This sequence was found in a human donor in good health (CMV status not recorded). Some clones in this sample may be carry-over from other donors' samples. What was sequenced was PBMCs.

CDR3 region: CASSEGVGSSYNEQFF. CDR3 DNA: TGTGCCAGCAGCGAGGGGGTCGGGAGCTCCTACAATGAGCAGTTCTTC. The chain links TRBV9 to TRBJ2-1, with D possibly called TRBD1 or TRBD2 (6 bases each). The V and J ends lost 3 bases and 0 bases respectively, with 13 bases between them. The CDR3 covers 16 residues. Germline V gives CDR1 SGDLS, CDR2 YYNGEE.